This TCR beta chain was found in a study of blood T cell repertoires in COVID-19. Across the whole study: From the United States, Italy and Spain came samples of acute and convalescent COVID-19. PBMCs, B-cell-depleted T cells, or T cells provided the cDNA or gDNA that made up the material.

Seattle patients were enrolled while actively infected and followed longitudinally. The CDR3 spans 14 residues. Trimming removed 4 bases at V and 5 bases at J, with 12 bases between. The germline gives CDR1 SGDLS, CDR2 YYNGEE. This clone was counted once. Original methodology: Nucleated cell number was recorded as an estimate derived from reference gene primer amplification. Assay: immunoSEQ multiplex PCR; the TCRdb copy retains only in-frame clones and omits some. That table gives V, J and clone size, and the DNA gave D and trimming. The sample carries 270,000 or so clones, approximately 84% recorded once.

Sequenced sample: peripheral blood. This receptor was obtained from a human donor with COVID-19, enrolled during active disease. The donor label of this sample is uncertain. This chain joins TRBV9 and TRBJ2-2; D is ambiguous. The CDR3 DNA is TGTGCCAGCAGCCCTAATGTAGTTACCGGGGAGCTGTTTTTT. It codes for CASSPNVVTGELFF.